These 29 T cell receptor beta chains share one sample of origin, sequenced in a study of blood T cell repertoires in COVID-19. Some clones are missing from TCRdb's copy, which holds only in-frame ones; the method was immunoSEQ multiplex PCR. The table shows about 410,000 clones, with approximately 90% occurring only once. The sequenced sample consisted of peripheral blood. The receptors here all came from a woman aged 40 to 50 with COVID-19, enrolled during active disease.

This clone was counted a single time. The V gene is TRBV27, the J gene TRBJ2-7, with 8 bases fitting TRBD1. This CDR3 spans 13 amino acids. Germline V gives CDR1 MNHEY, CDR2 SMNVEV (reference sequence). Trimming cost V 5 bases and J 3 bases; bases outside gene matches: 3. CDR3 DNA: TGTGCCAGCAGTCTCGGGACAGGCTACGAGCAGTACTTC. This codes for CASSLGTGYEQYF.

The chain employs TRBV9 and TRBJ2-3; D gene unclear. The germline CDR1 and CDR2 sequences are SGDLS and YYNGEE. The CDR3 length is 13 residues. Trimming shortened V by 0 bases and J by 6 bases, and 8 bases separated the two germline ends. The CDR3 protein is CASSVVVSDTQYF. The DNA for the CDR3 is TGTGCCAGCAGCGTAGTAGTTTCCGATACGCAGTATTTT.

The genes are TRBV7-9 and TRBJ2-1; 8 bases fit TRBD2. The length of the CDR3 is 15 residues. V lost 7 bases, J lost 6 bases, and 11 bases stayed unmatched. Germline V CDR1 and CDR2: SEHNR, FQNEAQ (reference sequence). This CDR3 is CASTPKLAASNEQFF. CDR3 DNA sequence: TGTGCCAGCACCCCGAAACTAGCGGCAAGCAATGAGCAGTTCTTC.

The CDR3, as DNA: TGTGCCAGCAGCCCACCCGGGACAGGGGCTAAGAACACTGAAGCTTTCTTT. Its protein product is CASSPPGTGAKNTEAFF. The chain carries TRBV7-2 and TRBJ1-1; 10 nucleotides match TRBD1. This CDR3 is built from 17 residues. Germline V lookup: CDR1 SGHTA, CDR2 FQGNSA. Germline trimming cut 5 bases from V and 1 base from J; bases unmatched to any gene: 10. The whole variable domain, filled in from reference TRBV7-2 and TRBJ1-1, reads GAGVSQSPSNKVTEKGKDVELRCDPISGHTALYWYRQSLGQGLEFLIYFQGNSAPDKSGLPSDRFSAERTGGSVSTLTIQRTQQEDSAVYLCASSPPGTGAKNTEAFFGQGTRLTVV.

The chain couples TRBV6-5 to TRBJ2-7, with a weak D call TRBD2 (6 bases). V lost 8 bases and J 4 bases, leaving 12 bases between the germline ends. CDR1 MNHEY and CDR2 SVGAGI come from the germline V gene. This CDR3 is 12 amino acids long. This chain's CDR3 is CASLGTPYEQYF. DNA for the CDR3: TGTGCCAGCCTGGGGACTCCATACGAGCAGTACTTC.

This clone was detected once. The CDR3 DNA reads TGTGCCTGGAGTGTTAACCGGGGGGCGTATAATGAGCAGTTCTTC. Translating gives CAWSVNRGAYNEQFF. The gene calls are TRBV30 and TRBJ2-1; tentatively, D is TRBD2 (7 bases). Germline V lookup: CDR1 GTSNPN, CDR2 SVGIG (reference sequence). The length of the CDR3 is 15 residues. V lost 0 bases, J lost 7 bases, and 16 bases lay in between. Full variable domain (missing parts from reference TRBV30 and TRBJ2-1): SQTIHQWPATLVQPVGSPLSLECTVEGTSNPNLYWYRQAAGRGLQLLFYSVGIGQISSEVPQNLSASRPQDRQFILSSKKLLLSDSGFYLCAWSVNRGAYNEQFFGPGTRLTVL.

The V and J genes are TRBV6-6 and TRBJ1-5; 8 bases fit TRBD1. V shed 5 bases, J shed 7 bases, and the junction held 4 bases outside the gene matches. The CDR3 is 13 residues long. CDR1 is MNHNY, CDR2 SVGAGI, per germline (reference sequence). The CDR3 loop reads CASSPGGPQPQHF. The CDR3 bases are TGTGCCAGCAGTCCAGGGGGCCCCCAGCCCCAGCATTTT.

V gene TRBV18 combines with J gene TRBJ1-5, with 7 nucleotides matching TRBD1. CDR1 and CDR2 (germline): KGHSH, LQKENI. CDR3 length: 14 amino acids. J gave up 5 bases and V 4 bases, and 5 bases lay outside the gene matches. The CDR3 spells CASSLQGVDQPQHF. The DNA for the CDR3 is TGTGCCAGCTCACTTCAGGGGGTGGATCAGCCCCAGCATTTT.

This chain links TRBV12-3 or TRBV12-4 with TRBJ1-2; D unresolved. Deletions cut 8 bases from V and 7 bases from J, with 14 bases between. This CDR3 contains 12 residues. The CDR3 is CASGFPSGGYTF. The DNA of the CDR3 is TGTGCCAGCGGATTCCCTTCAGGTGGCTACACCTTC.

The chain has TRBV10-3 and TRBJ2-1; no definite D call. Germline lookup yields CDR1 ENHRY and CDR2 SYGVKD. V lost 2 bases and J 8 bases, leaving 13 bases between the germline ends. This CDR3 region has 14 residues. Here the CDR3 reads CAISEGAFQDEQFF. CDR3 nucleotides: TGTGCCATCAGTGAGGGTGCTTTCCAGGATGAGCAGTTCTTC.

V gene TRBV29-1 combines with J gene TRBJ1-3; TRBD1 agrees at 9 bases. With V trimmed by 7 bases and J by 1 base, 5 bases remained unmatched. Germline V gene lookup returns CDR1 SQVTM and CDR2 ANQGSEA. The CDR3 totals 14 residues. CDR3 sequence reads: CSAGQGNSGNTIYF. The CDR3, as DNA: TGCAGCGCCGGACAGGGGAATTCTGGAAACACCATATATTTT.

This chain connects TRBV3-1 (or the pseudogene TRBV3-2) to TRBJ2-1; D uncertain. The germline V gene has CDR1 LGHDT and CDR2 YNNKEL (reference sequence). The V end lost 0 bases, the J end lost 3 bases, and 6 bases lay between the germline ends. The CDR3 sequence is 14 residues long. CDR3 DNA: TGTGCCAGCAGCCAAGAGAGAAGCTACAATGAGCAGTTCTTC. This codes for CASSQERSYNEQFF.

CDR3 in amino acids: CASSAGVQPQHF. The CDR3 DNA follows: TGTGCCAGCAGTGCAGGGGTTCAGCCCCAGCATTTT. This chain joins TRBV6-6 and TRBJ1-5, with D possibly being TRBD1 (6 bases). V lost 5 bases and J lost 6, with 8 bases in between. CDR3 length: 12 residues. CDR1 is MNHNY, CDR2 SVGAGI, per germline (reference sequence).

The rearrangement links TRBV11-3 to TRBJ2-5; 9 bases map to TRBD1. With 4 bases clipped from V and 4 bases from J, the junction kept 1 base outside the gene matches. The CDR3 loop spans 13 amino acids. Per germline, CDR1 SGHNT and CDR2 YENEEA. The CDR3, as DNA: TGTGCCAGCAGCTGGGGACAGGGAGAGACCCAGTACTTC. It encodes CASSWGQGETQYF.

For the CDR3, the DNA is TGTGCCACCAGCACCGGGGGACTTAATACCTATGGCTACACCTTC. Protein: CATSTGGLNTYGYTF. The gene calls are TRBV15 and TRBJ1-2, with D maybe TRBD1 (5 bases). The V gene's germline CDR1 is LNHNV and CDR2 YYDKDF (reference sequence). The CDR3 runs to 15 residues. V lost 4 bases to trimming and J lost 4 bases, with 16 bases between them.

The chain has TRBV18 and TRBJ2-7; TRBD2 might be the D (6 bases). V lost 0 bases to trimming and J lost 0 bases, with 15 bases between them. CDR1 is KGHSH and CDR2 is LQKENI in the germline V gene. This CDR3 has 17 amino acids. The CDR3 sequence is CASSPPRGRGSSYEQYF. CDR3 sequence (DNA): TGTGCCAGCTCACCACCTCGGGGACGGGGGAGCTCCTACGAGCAGTACTTC.

This clone has only one observation. The chain links TRBV7-2 to TRBJ2-3; D gene ambiguous. The germline V gene has CDR1 SGHTA and CDR2 FQGNSA. Trimming cost V 7 bases and J 0 bases, with 11 bases left between them. The CDR3 spans 14 residues. CDR3 DNA sequence: TGTGCCAGCATACTCCGAGCTAGCACAGATACGCAGTATTTT. This translates into CASILRASTDTQYF.

DNA for the CDR3: TGTGCCAGCAGTTACAGGAGGACTAGCGGGATTGATGAGCAGTTCTTC. Amino acids: CASSYRRTSGIDEQFF. This chain connects TRBV6-5 to TRBJ2-1, with 12 bases that match TRBD2. The CDR3 has 16 amino acids. Germline lookup yields CDR1 MNHEY and CDR2 SVGAGI. Trimming removed 2 bases from V and 8 bases from J; junction bases left unmatched: 7.

V usage is TRBV6-5 and J usage is TRBJ2-2, with 8 nucleotides matching TRBD1. The V gene end was trimmed by 6 bases and the J gene end by 8 bases; junction bases not matched to a gene: 11. This CDR3 contains 15 residues. Germline CDR1 and CDR2: MNHEY and SVGAGI. This chain's CDR3 is CASRRPGQGGGELFF. CDR3 coding DNA: TGTGCCAGCAGAAGACCCGGACAGGGAGGAGGGGAGCTGTTTTTT.

The chain has TRBV7-3 and TRBJ2-2; 7 bases match TRBD1. CDR1 and CDR2 (germline): SGHTA, FQGTGA. V gave up 2 bases and J gave up 5 bases; unmatched junction bases: 8. The CDR3 runs to 16 residues. In DNA, the CDR3 is TGTGCCAGCAGCTTAGTACGGCCGACAGGGACCGGGGAGCTGTTTTTT. This gives the protein CASSLVRPTGTGELFF.

The chain combines TRBV5-1 with TRBJ2-7; 8 bases are shared with TRBD2. The CDR3 covers 14 residues. Germline V CDR1 and CDR2: SGHRS, YFSETQ. The ends lost 3 bases at V and 3 bases at J; junction bases unmatched: 5. For the CDR3, the DNA is TGCGCCAGCAGCTCCGGACTAGCCAGCTACGAGCAGTACTTC. The encoded protein is CASSSGLASYEQYF.

The chain uses TRBV5-1 and TRBJ2-7; 10 bases agree with TRBD1. The ends lost 0 bases at V and 0 bases at J; junction bases unmatched: 3. The CDR3 has 16 residues. Looked up from germline, CDR1 is SGHRS and CDR2 is YFSETQ. The CDR3 spells CASSLDGTGASYEQYF. CDR3 nucleotide sequence: TGCGCCAGCAGCTTGGATGGGACAGGGGCCTCCTACGAGCAGTACTTC.

The chain joins TRBV3-1 (or the pseudogene TRBV3-2) to TRBJ1-1; D remains ambiguous. This CDR3 has 16 amino acids. Germline CDR1 and CDR2: LGHDT and YNNKEL (reference sequence). V dropped 4 bases and J dropped 3 bases, with 18 bases sitting between them. The chain's CDR3 is CASSPLLPAADTEAFF. CDR3 nucleotides: TGTGCCAGCAGCCCCTTATTACCCGCTGCGGACACTGAAGCTTTCTTT.

This chain uses TRBV11-2 with TRBJ1-3; D gene ambiguous. The CDR3 has 14 residues. V was cut by 8 bases and J by 0 bases, with 11 bases left in between. Germline V lookup: CDR1 SGHAT, CDR2 FQNNGV. The CDR3 reads CASSLGVSGNTIYF. CDR3 in DNA: TGTGCCAGCTCGCTTGGAGTCTCTGGAAACACCATATATTTT. The variable domain in full, with the rest retrieved from reference TRBV11-2 and TRBJ1-3, is EAGVAQSPRYKIIEKRQSVAFWCNPISGHATLYWYQQILGQGPKLLIQFQNNGVVDDSQLPKDRFSAERLKGVDSTLKIQPAKLEDSAVYLCASSLGVSGNTIYFGEGSWLTVV.

The rearrangement joins TRBV2 to TRBJ1-5, with D maybe TRBD1 (5 bases). Trimming shortened V by 2 bases and J by 1 base, and 15 bases separated the two germline ends. This CDR3 region has 17 residues. CDR1 and CDR2 from the germline V gene are SNHLY and FYNNEI. CDR3 sequence (DNA): TGTGCCAGCAGTGAATCGGGGGGATCGGTGAGCAATCAGCCCCAGCATTTT. As protein: CASSESGGSVSNQPQHF. The complete variable domain, with remaining parts taken from reference TRBV2 and TRBJ1-5, reads EPEVTQTPSHQVTQMGQEVILRCVPISNHLYFYWYRQILGQKVEFLVSFYNNEISEKSEIFDDQFSVERPDGSNFTLKIRSTKLEDSAMYFCASSESGGSVSNQPQHFGDGTRLSIL.

Written as DNA, the CDR3 is TGTGCCAGCAGCTTAGGACTGCGGGAATCTGAAGCTTTCTTT. It yields the protein CASSLGLRESEAFF. The rearrangement joins TRBV11-2 to TRBJ1-1, with D uncertain. The V end was cut by 1 base, the J end by 6 bases, with 12 bases between. This CDR3 has 14 residues. Germline V gene data show CDR1 as SGHAT and CDR2 as FQNNGV.

A word on this clone: A junction boundary mismatches the germline segment, possibly from a read error. The chain links TRBV6-2 or TRBV6-3 to TRBJ1-2; 8 bases are shared with TRBD1. This CDR3 is 14 amino acids long. In germline, CDR1 is MNHEY, CDR2 SVGEGT. CDR3 sequence reads: CAGSGGQANYGYTF. CDR3 bases: TGTGCCGGCAGCGGGGGACAGGCTAACTATGGCTACACCTTC.

This chain joins TRBV11-3 and TRBJ1-1, with 8 positions matching TRBD1. V gave up 6 bases and J gave up 5 bases; unmatched junction bases: 5. The CDR3 length is 13 residues. CDR1 is SGHNT and CDR2 is YENEEA in the germline V gene. In DNA form, the CDR3 reads TGTGCCAGCAGTCAGGGGGCGATGACTGAAGCTTTCTTT. Its translation: CASSQGAMTEAFF.

This sequence joins TRBV4-2 and TRBJ2-5; 7 bases align to TRBD1. The CDR3 loop spans 15 amino acids. The germline gives CDR1 LGHNA, CDR2 YNFKEQ. Germline trimming cut 4 bases from V and 3 bases from J; bases unmatched to any gene: 8. The CDR3 DNA is TGTGCCAGCAGCCGAGGAACAGGGGACGAAGAGACCCAGTACTTC. The encoded protein is CASSRGTGDEETQYF.